This T cell receptor beta chain comes out of a study of Ad26.COV2.S vaccination and SARS-CoV-2 variants. Study at large: Doses of Ad26.COV2.S were injected into muscle once or twice, 56 days apart. Whole-study findings and limits: Quantification of TCR breadth and depth may have yielded underestimates of total T cell responses. Among vaccine recipients, spike-specific TCR breadth exceeded that of placebo recipients.

Of note for this clone: Its antigen is still unknown.

Treatment given: roughly 20 received Ad26.COV2.S at low or high dose, single or two shots; about five received placebo; per-sample allocation not given. Material that was analyzed had been drawn on day 63 after the first vaccine or placebo injection. Wuhan-strain SARS-CoV-2 spike was expressed by the Ad26 vector that made up the vaccine. Repertoires were generated with immunoSEQ multiplex PCR, while TCRdb's copy carries only in-frame clones and drops some. The sample comprises some 340,000 clones, 85% of which are singletons, and approximately 2.1% rests with the top ten. Sequenced material: peripheral blood, taken in a trial of Ad26.COV2.S vaccine versus placebo. The source is a person between 18 and 60 years old who received the Ad26.COV2.S COVID-19 vaccine or a placebo.

The CDR3 bases are TGCAGCGCGGGACAGGGGGTCAATCAGCCCCAGCATTTT. It codes for CSAGQGVNQPQHF. The rearrangement joins TRBV29-1 to TRBJ1-5; the match to TRBD1 covers 11 bases. Germline trimming cut 7 bases from V and 3 bases from J; bases unmatched to any gene: 2. Germline V CDR1 and CDR2: SQVTM, ANQGSEA. The length of the CDR3 is 13 residues. Drawing the rest from reference TRBV29-1 and TRBJ1-5, the complete variable domain is SAVISQKPSRDICQRGTSLTIQCQVDSQVTMMFWYRQQPGQSLTLIATANQGSEATYESGFVIDKFPISRPNLTFSTLTVSNMSPEDSSIYLCSAGQGVNQPQHFGDGTRLSIL.